The 31 T cell receptor beta chains presented below share a single source sample, sequenced in a study of CD8 T cells in ankylosing spondylitis (TCRdb year 2017). Their recognized antigens are unknown. Results and caveats for the whole study, not just this receptor: Blood from ankylosing spondylitis patients appeared to be characterized by a TCR beta motif made up of eight highly homologous amino acid variants.

Library preparation used 5' RACE. The sample was run on an Illumina HiSeq 2500. TCRdb handled the public reads itself, with Q25 trimming in fastp and clone calling in MiXCR, and kept productive beta chains. Entries that share a CDR3 protein sequence are merged under the most common genes and DNA. This sample comprises 300,000 to 400,000 distinct CDR3 sequences, around 24% of them detected only once. The ten most abundant clones make up around 16% of the sample. Sequencing was done on a sample of blood, either unsorted or a sorted T cell fraction (not recorded which). Every receptor here comes from a male donor with ankylosing spondylitis.

The chain has TRBV20-1 and TRBJ1-2, with TRBD1 matching 7 bases. Germline V gene data show CDR1 as DFQATT and CDR2 as SNEGSKA (reference sequence). The CDR3 sequence is 11 residues long. The CDR3 reads CVGQGGYGYTF. The CDR3 bases are TGCGTGGGGCAGGGGGGCTATGGCTACACCTTC.

This clonotype came up a few times. This chain joins TRBV5-5 and TRBJ1-1, with D possibly TRBD1 on 6 matching bases. Trimming removed 0 bases at V and 4 bases at J, with 13 bases between. Germline lookup yields CDR1 SGHKS and CDR2 YYEKEE (reference sequence). The length of the CDR3 is 15 residues. This CDR3 reads CASSLVPGGGTEAFF. In nucleotides, the CDR3 is TGTGCCAGCAGCTTGGTTCCGGGGGGCGGCACTGAAGCTTTCTTT.

There are a few counts of this clonotype. The V gene is TRBV7-2, the J gene TRBJ2-3, with TRBD2 matching 7 bases. Germline CDR1 is SGHTA and CDR2 is FQGNSA. The CDR3 extends over 16 amino acids. The trim removed 1 base at V and 5 bases at J, leaving 9 bases unmatched. CDR3 protein: CASSLDGRSQVDTQYF. CDR3 nucleotide sequence: TGTGCCAGCAGCTTAGACGGGAGGTCACAAGTAGATACGCAGTATTTT.

CDR3 loop: CASSPPTGANTEAFF. CDR3 in DNA: TGTGCCAGCAGCCCTCCAACAGGGGCGAACACTGAAGCTTTCTTT. J is TRBJ1-1 and V is TRBV28; 7 bases line up with TRBD1. J was trimmed by 1 base and V by 6 bases; bases with no gene match: 8. This CDR3 has 15 residues. Germline CDR1 is MDHEN and CDR2 is SYDVKM.

This rearrangement joins TRBV29-1 to TRBJ2-3; D uncertain. Germline CDR1 and CDR2: SQVTM and ANQGSEA. This CDR3 comprises 12 residues. V lost 2 bases, J lost 8 bases, and 11 bases lay in between. The CDR3 nucleotides read TGCAGCGTTGAAAGGGCCGGTGGTACGCAGTATTTT. Amino acid sequence: CSVERAGGTQYF.

The chain uses TRBV10-3 and TRBJ2-1; D call uncertain. The V gene's germline CDR1 is ENHRY and CDR2 SYGVKD. V was cut by 9 bases and J by 6 bases, with 9 bases left in between. This CDR3 contains 11 residues. CDR3: CAIQDSNEQFF. The CDR3 coding sequence is TGTGCCATACAAGATTCCAATGAGCAGTTCTTC.

This clonotype was detected a few times. J is TRBJ2-7 and V is TRBV4-1, with D tentatively TRBD1 or TRBD2 (5 bases each). Germline CDR1 MGHRA, CDR2 YSYEKL. The CDR3 spans 17 residues. V was cut by 4 bases and J by 0 bases, with 19 bases left in between. The CDR3 is CASSPRGPVSSSYEQYF. In DNA form, the CDR3 reads TGCGCCAGCAGCCCCCGGGGCCCGGTTAGTAGCTCCTACGAGCAGTACTTC.

There are a few counts of this clonotype. This sequence joins TRBV5-4 and TRBJ2-7, with 10 positions matching TRBD1. Germline V gene sequence: CDR1 SGHNT, CDR2 YYREEE (reference sequence). V shed 4 bases, J shed 5 bases, and the junction held 6 bases outside the gene matches. The CDR3 runs 14 residues. The DNA for the CDR3 is TGTGCCAGCAGCGCGGGACAGGGGAGCGACGAGCAGTACTTC. Residues: CASSAGQGSDEQYF.

Concerning this clonotype itself: This could be a read error, since a much larger clone is one nucleotide away. V is TRBV18 and J is TRBJ2-7; D possibly corresponds to TRBD1 (6 bases). Germline-derived CDR1 and CDR2 are KGHSH and LQKENI. Trimming shortened V by 8 bases and J by 1 base, and 18 bases separated the two germline ends. CDR3 size: 15 residues. The chain's CDR3 is CASPPGRDTSYEQYF. CDR3 coding DNA: TGTGCCAGCCCCCCAGGCCGGGACACTTCCTACGAGCAGTACTTC.

The chain couples TRBV12-5 to TRBJ2-1; TRBD2 aligns across 8 bases. Trimming at V came to 6 bases and at J to 8 bases, leaving 18 bases not matched to a gene. The CDR3 contains 17 residues. The germline CDR1 and CDR2 sequences are LGHNT and FRNRAP. CDR3 residues: CASGNPSGAGEKDEQFF. In DNA form, the CDR3 reads TGTGCTAGTGGGAATCCCAGCGGAGCGGGAGAGAAAGATGAGCAGTTCTTC.

V and J are TRBV9 and TRBJ2-1; D is ambiguous. The CDR3 is 14 residues long. V was clipped by 0 bases and J by 4 bases, with 8 bases between them. Per germline, CDR1 SGDLS and CDR2 YYNGEE. For the CDR3, the DNA is TGTGCCAGCAGCGTAGTTGATGCATACAATGAGCAGTTCTTC. Its translation is CASSVVDAYNEQFF. The full variable domain, with the rest looked up from reference TRBV9 and TRBJ2-1, is DSGVTQTPKHLITATGQRVTLRCSPRSGDLSVYWYQQSLDQGLQFLIQYYNGEERAKGNILERFSAQQFPDLHSELNLSSLELGDSALYFCASSVVDAYNEQFFGPGTRLTVL.

This chain connects TRBV4-2 to TRBJ2-3; TRBD2 matches 7 bases. CDR3 length equals 17 residues. CDR1 and CDR2 (germline): LGHNA, YNFKEQ. V trimming: 0 bases; J trimming: 1 base; junction bases outside the gene matches: 7. CDR3 sequence: CASSQDRWRERTDTQYF. CDR3 DNA sequence: TGTGCCAGCAGCCAAGACCGCTGGCGGGAGCGCACAGATACGCAGTATTTT.

This sequence joins TRBV6-6 and TRBJ2-1, with D perhaps given as TRBD1 or TRBD2 (5 bases each). Germline CDR1 MNHNY, CDR2 SVGAGI (reference sequence). Deletions cut 5 bases from V and 6 bases from J, with 11 bases between. This CDR3 spans 13 amino acids. The CDR3, as DNA: TGTGCCAGCAGTCCGGGACCATTCAATGAGCAGTTCTTC. This encodes CASSPGPFNEQFF.

V is TRBV7-2 and J is TRBJ2-5; D not certain. Germline V gene lookup returns CDR1 SGHTA and CDR2 FQGNSA. Between the trimmed V and J ends, which lost 5 bases and 5 bases, there was a span of 9 bases. This CDR3 spans 12 amino acids. The chain's CDR3 is CASSTDGETQYF. CDR3 in DNA: TGTGCCAGCAGCACTGACGGGGAGACCCAGTACTTC.

The chain recombines TRBV7-2 with TRBJ1-3; a possible D gene is TRBD1 (5 bases). The CDR3 consists of 15 residues. V dropped 4 bases and J dropped 3 bases, with 13 bases sitting between them. Germline V gene lookup returns CDR1 SGHTA and CDR2 FQGNSA. The CDR3 bases are TGTGCCAGCAGCTCGACGGGGGGAAGTGGAAACACCATATATTTT. The encoded protein is CASSSTGGSGNTIYF.

This chain uses TRBV14 with TRBJ2-2, with unresolved D. Trimming left V 3 bases short and J 4 bases short, with 12 bases between. CDR3 length equals 15 residues. CDR1 is SGHDN and CDR2 is FVKESK in the germline V gene. The DNA of the CDR3 is TGTGCCAGCAGCCATGATTCGGCCCTCACCGGGGAGCTGTTTTTT. Its translation: CASSHDSALTGELFF.

The chain couples TRBV5-1 to TRBJ2-2; 7 bases align to TRBD1. V lost 2 bases to trimming and J lost 10 bases; unmatched junction nucleotides: 8. Per germline, CDR1 SGHRS and CDR2 YFSETQ. CDR3 length equals 14 residues. As DNA, the CDR3 is TGCGCCAGCAGCTTCCCGGACAGGAAAAAGGAGCTGTTTTTT. Translation gives CASSFPDRKKELFF.

This clonotype appeared many times. The V and J genes are TRBV29-1 and TRBJ2-1, with TRBD1 matching over 8 bases. The ends lost 3 bases at V and 2 bases at J; junction bases unmatched: 3. Germline loops: CDR1 SQVTM, CDR2 ANQGSEA. CDR3 size: 14 residues. CDR3 sequence reads: CSVDRGPTYNEQFF. CDR3 bases: TGCAGCGTTGACAGGGGGCCTACCTACAATGAGCAGTTCTTC.

This clonotype came up a few times. The J gene is TRBJ1-4, the V gene TRBV28; D is unresolved. This CDR3 is 13 amino acids long. V was pared by 4 bases and J by 4 bases, with 7 bases between. Germline V gene sequence: CDR1 MDHEN, CDR2 SYDVKM. The CDR3 DNA is TGTGCCAGCAGTTACAGCTTTAATGAAAAACTGTTTTTT. Amino acid sequence: CASSYSFNEKLFF.

The chain recombines TRBV5-1 with TRBJ1-1, with 8 bases identical to TRBD1. Germline loops: CDR1 SGHRS, CDR2 YFSETQ. This CDR3 comprises 14 residues. J gave up 5 bases and V 2 bases, and 5 bases lay outside the gene matches. The CDR3 DNA reads as TGCGCCAGCAGCTTTGACAGGGGTTGGACTGAAGCTTTCTTT. The encoded protein is CASSFDRGWTEAFF.

The table lists this clonotype with many counts. V gene TRBV29-1 combines with J gene TRBJ2-7; D call uncertain. CDR3 length: 13 residues. The germline gives CDR1 SQVTM, CDR2 ANQGSEA. Trimming pared 5 bases from V and 5 bases from J, leaving 16 bases between. The CDR3 region is CSVLASTWDEQYF. As DNA, the CDR3 is TGCAGCGTTCTTGCGTCAACCTGGGACGAGCAGTACTTC.

The rearrangement links TRBV4-2 to TRBJ2-5; 11 bases are shared with TRBD2. The V segment lost 3 bases and the J segment 2 bases; nucleotides outside the gene matches: 14. The length of the CDR3 is 19 residues. The germline gives CDR1 LGHNA, CDR2 YNFKEQ. The CDR3 spells CASSHNTGTSGGIQETQYF. The CDR3 DNA sequence: TGTGCCAGCAGCCACAACACCGGGACTAGCGGAGGGATACAAGAGACCCAGTACTTC.

V is TRBV12-3 or TRBV12-4 and J is TRBJ2-5; TRBD1 aligns across 9 bases. The CDR3 is 15 residues long. V lost 6 bases to trimming and J lost 5 bases; unmatched junction nucleotides: 10. CDR3 sequence (DNA): TGTGCCAGCAGCACCGACAGGGGGAAACGGGAGACCCAGTACTTC. Translating gives CASSTDRGKRETQYF.

The gene calls are TRBV27 and TRBJ1-6; the match to TRBD1 covers 10 bases. The CDR3 has 15 amino acids. Unmatched junction bases numbered 0, after V lost 5 bases and J lost 2 bases. Germline loops: CDR1 MNHEY, CDR2 SMNVEV (reference sequence). CDR3 bases: TGTGCCAGCAGTGACAGGGGGCCCTATAATTCACCCCTCCACTTT. This gives the protein CASSDRGPYNSPLHF.

This clonotype was found a few times. V usage is TRBV12-3 or TRBV12-4 and J usage is TRBJ1-1, with no clear D. The CDR3 runs to 14 residues. The V gene lost 3 bases and the J gene lost 1 base, with 9 bases spanning the gap. CDR3 in DNA: TGTGCCAGCAGTTTTGCCAGACAGAACACTGAAGCTTTCTTT. It codes for CASSFARQNTEAFF.

The chain combines TRBV15 with TRBJ2-5, with TRBD1 as a possible D gene (6 bases). In germline, CDR1 is LNHNV, CDR2 YYDKDF (reference sequence). V was cut by 1 base and J by 4 bases, with 10 bases left in between. The CDR3 is 14 residues long. CDR3 protein: CATSRVAGAETQYF. In DNA form, the CDR3 reads TGTGCCACCAGCAGAGTTGCAGGGGCAGAGACCCAGTACTTC.

V and J are TRBV5-1 and TRBJ2-5; 9 positions match TRBD2. The ends lost 4 bases at V and 2 bases at J; junction bases unmatched: 9. The germline gives CDR1 SGHRS, CDR2 YFSETQ. This CDR3 comprises 16 residues. For the CDR3, the DNA is TGCGCCAGCAGCGGTGGGCTAGCGGGACGTCAAGAGACCCAGTACTTC. This codes for CASSGGLAGRQETQYF.

This sequence joins TRBV20-1 and TRBJ2-6; D may be TRBD1 or TRBD2 (5 bases each). The CDR3 runs 16 residues. CDR1 and CDR2 from the germline V gene are DFQATT and SNEGSKA (reference sequence). V shed 5 bases and J shed 0 bases, with 14 bases lying between them. The CDR3: CSAEPGPISGANVLTF. The CDR3 coding sequence is TGCAGTGCTGAGCCGGGACCCATCTCTGGGGCCAACGTCCTGACTTTC.

CDR3 in DNA: TGTGCCATCAGTCAAGACAGGGGGCCAGCAGATACGCAGTATTTT. The encoded protein is CAISQDRGPADTQYF. This chain links TRBV10-3 with TRBJ2-3; 10 positions agree with TRBD1. The CDR3 covers 15 residues. J lost 4 bases, V lost 5 bases, and 6 bases had no gene match. CDR1 ENHRY and CDR2 SYGVKD come from the germline V gene.

The chain combines TRBV3-1 with TRBJ2-1; D may match TRBD1 or TRBD2 (5 bases each). The germline gives CDR1 LGHDT, CDR2 YNNKEL (reference sequence). V was pared by 5 bases and J by 9 bases, with 17 bases between. The CDR3 is made up of 14 amino acids. CDR3 nucleotide sequence: TGTGCCAGCAGCGGGGGATCTCTGGCAGGTGAGCAGTTCTTC. Residues: CASSGGSLAGEQFF.

The CDR3 sequence: CASSYGDGPQETQYF. The CDR3 DNA reads as TGTGCCAGCAGTTACGGGGACGGACCACAAGAGACCCAGTACTTC. The chain carries TRBV6-5 and TRBJ2-5, with D perhaps given as TRBD1 or TRBD2 (5 bases each). V lost 2 bases to trimming and J lost 2 bases, with 12 bases between them. Germline assignment: CDR1 MNHEY and CDR2 SVGAGI. The CDR3 sequence is 15 residues long.